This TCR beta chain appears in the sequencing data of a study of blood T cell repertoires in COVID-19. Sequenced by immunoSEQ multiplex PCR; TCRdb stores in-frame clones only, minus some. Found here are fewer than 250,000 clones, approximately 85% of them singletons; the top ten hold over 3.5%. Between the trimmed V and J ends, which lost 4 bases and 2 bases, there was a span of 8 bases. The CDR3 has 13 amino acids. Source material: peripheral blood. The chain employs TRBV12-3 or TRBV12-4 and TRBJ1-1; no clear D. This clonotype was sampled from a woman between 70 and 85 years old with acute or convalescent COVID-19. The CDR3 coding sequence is TGTGCCAGCAGTTCTACAGTCAACACTGAAGCTTTCTTT. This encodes CASSSTVNTEAFF.